The present entry profiles one TCR beta chain with its context. Cohort 3 recovery required two negative PCRs, clearance, or symptom resolution. Original handling: Amplifying reference gene primers gave estimates of nucleated cell counts. Profiled with immunoSEQ multiplex PCR; TCRdb holds only in-frame clones, not every one. Clone size and V and J calls were adopted from that table, with D and trimming inferred from the DNA. This sample carries more than 300,000 clones, 80% to 90% of them seen once, and the ten largest clones take under 11%. V dropped 1 base and J dropped 2 bases, with 13 bases sitting between them. CDR3 length: 16 residues. In germline, CDR1 is SGHAT, CDR2 FQNNGV. This record comes from a study of blood T cell repertoires in COVID-19. Overall study context: Sites across the United States, Italy and Spain contributed samples from acute and convalescent COVID-19. Sources were T cells, B-cell-depleted T cells, or PBMCs; the material itself was cDNA or gDNA.

Sequences were obtained from PBMCs or T cells enriched from blood (not recorded which). The receptor's source is a woman aged 18-29 years who had recovered from COVID-19. V and J are TRBV11-2 and TRBJ2-3; a weak D match, TRBD2 (5 bases). DNA for the CDR3: TGTGCCAGCAGCTTAGGCGGGTCCCATCCCACAGATACGCAGTATTTT. It codes for CASSLGGSHPTDTQYF. Using reference TRBV11-2 and TRBJ2-3 for the parts outside the CDR3, the full variable domain is EAGVAQSPRYKIIEKRQSVAFWCNPISGHATLYWYQQILGQGPKLLIQFQNNGVVDDSQLPKDRFSAERLKGVDSTLKIQPAKLEDSAVYLCASSLGGSHPTDTQYFGPGTRLTVL.